These 19 T cell receptor beta chains were all obtained from the same sample, sequenced in a study of Graves' ophthalmopathy and Graves' hyperthyroidism. As the template, RNA transcripts were used to amplify TCR beta CDR3 regions. A first-round RT-PCR used HTBI primers, followed by a second-round multiplex PCR. TCRdb re-called the multiplex PCR reads with MiXCR, one entry per CDR3 protein. The data hold some 410,000 distinct CDR3 sequences, with around 21% observed a single time. The sample comprised peripheral blood. The source is a young woman with stable Graves' hyperthyroidism.

The V gene is TRBV6-2 or TRBV6-3, the J gene TRBJ1-1; 8 nucleotides match TRBD1. CDR3 length equals 13 residues. Germline CDR1 is MNHEY and CDR2 is SVGEGT. The trim removed 7 bases at V and 8 bases at J, leaving 9 bases unmatched. For the CDR3, the DNA is TGTGCCAGCACCCCACGAACAGGGGGGGAAGCTTTCTTT. This gives the protein CASTPRTGGEAFF.

This clonotype has at least ten counts. The chain couples TRBV25-1 to TRBJ2-2; the match to TRBD2 covers 7 bases. The V and J ends lost 1 base and 4 bases, in that order; junction bases with no gene match: 0. The length of the CDR3 is 14 residues. CDR1 and CDR2 (germline): MGHDK, SYGVNS. In DNA form, the CDR3 reads TGTGCCAGCAGTGAATGGGGGGGCACCGGGGAGCTGTTTTTT. This encodes CASSEWGGTGELFF.

This clonotype was counted many times. The chain combines TRBV6-1 with TRBJ1-3; D gene ambiguous. The CDR3 extends over 16 amino acids. Germline lookup yields CDR1 MNHNS and CDR2 SASEGT. V was shortened by 6 bases and J by 0 bases, with 15 bases between the two germline ends. CDR3 residues: CASRMLRRVSGNTIYF. The CDR3 DNA reads TGTGCCAGCAGAATGCTTCGACGGGTCTCTGGAAACACCATATATTTT.

The chain recombines TRBV5-1 with TRBJ2-7; 7 nucleotides agree with TRBD1. Germline V CDR1 and CDR2: SGHRS, YFSETQ. There are 14 residues in the CDR3. The J segment lost 3 bases and the V segment lost 3 bases, leaving 6 bases of the junction unmatched. The CDR3 DNA follows: TGCGCCAGCAGCTACAAGGGACAGTTCTACGAGCAGTACTTC. Amino acids: CASSYKGQFYEQYF.

The rearrangement uses TRBV28 and TRBJ2-7, with D possibly matching TRBD1 (6 bases). CDR3 length equals 14 residues. Trimming took 10 bases from V and 1 from J, leaving 17 bases between them. Looked up from germline, CDR1 is MDHEN and CDR2 is SYDVKM. The CDR3 nucleotides read TGTGCCACCAGAGGAGAGACAGGATCCTACGAGCAGTACTTC. Translation: CATRGETGSYEQYF.

V is TRBV10-3 and J is TRBJ2-2; maybe TRBD2 (6 bases). The V end was cut by 0 bases, the J end by 5 bases, with 7 bases between. The CDR3 contains 14 residues. Germline V gene data show CDR1 as ENHRY and CDR2 as SYGVKD. The DNA of the CDR3 is TGTGCCATCAGTGAGTCTCGGGAGACCGGGGAGCTGTTTTTT. Translated: CAISESRETGELFF.

In its sample, this clonotype was seen a few times. This chain connects TRBV9 to TRBJ1-1; D is undetermined. This CDR3 has 15 residues. CDR1 and CDR2 (germline): SGDLS, YYNGEE. V was pared by 4 bases and J by 1 base, with 14 bases between. Here the CDR3 DNA reads TGTGCCAGCAGCCCGAGGGCCGACTCGAACACTGAAGCTTTCTTT. Its protein is CASSPRADSNTEAFF.

This clonotype was detected many times. The chain couples TRBV25-1 to TRBJ2-7; D perhaps matches TRBD1 (6 bases). The CDR3 extends over 13 amino acids. Germline CDR1 reads MGHDK; CDR2 reads SYGVNS. V shed 4 bases and J shed 4 bases, with 11 bases lying between them. This chain's CDR3 is CASSARTVYEQYF. The CDR3 nucleotides are TGTGCCAGCAGTGCCCGGACAGTTTACGAGCAGTACTTC.

This clonotype was counted a few times. J is TRBJ1-2 and V is TRBV28; the match to TRBD1 covers 8 bases. J lost 4 bases, V lost 5 bases, and 15 bases had no gene match. The germline CDR1 and CDR2 sequences are MDHEN and SYDVKM. There are 17 residues in the CDR3. The CDR3 region has the DNA TGTGCCAGCAGTCTCGTGATCACAGGGGGGGCGGCCTATGGCTACACCTTC. Residues: CASSLVITGGAAYGYTF.

The sample holds a few counts of this clonotype. In DNA form, the CDR3 reads TGTGCCAGCAGCCCGCCTTTTGTGGGGGTACAGACCCAGTACTTC. Its protein product is CASSPPFVGVQTQYF. V is TRBV11-2 and J is TRBJ2-5; D tentatively reads TRBD1 or TRBD2 (5 bases each). Per the germline V gene, CDR1 is SGHAT and CDR2 is FQNNGV. Trimming pared 5 bases from V and 6 bases from J, leaving 19 bases between. The CDR3 covers 15 residues.

This clonotype was observed a few times. CDR3 sequence: CASSLGVGGLFGNTEAFF. In nucleotides, the CDR3 is TGTGCCAGCAGCTTAGGTGTAGGGGGCCTCTTTGGGAACACTGAAGCTTTCTTT. The chain links TRBV7-8 to TRBJ1-1, with 7 bases lining up with TRBD1. V lost 1 base and J lost 1; bases outside the gene matches: 12. The CDR3 runs to 18 residues. CDR1 and CDR2 from the germline V gene are SGHVS and FQNEAQ.

This clonotype showed up many times. V is TRBV4-1 and J is TRBJ2-2; no firm D call. The V gene lost 1 base and the J gene lost 5 bases, with 5 bases spanning the gap. The CDR3 totals 13 residues. Germline V CDR1 and CDR2: MGHRA, YSYEKL. The CDR3 nucleotides read TGCGCCAGCAGCCAAGTTGGAACCGGGGAGCTGTTTTTT. This gives the protein CASSQVGTGELFF.

This clonotype occurred many times. The genes are TRBV3-1 and TRBJ2-5, with 7 bases matching TRBD2. V was pared by 3 bases and J by 2 bases, with 6 bases of the junction left unmatched. This CDR3 comprises 15 residues. Germline assignment: CDR1 LGHDT and CDR2 YNNKEL (reference sequence). The CDR3 sequence is CASSHELATQETQYF. CDR3 sequence (DNA): TGTGCCAGCAGCCACGAACTAGCGACACAAGAGACCCAGTACTTC.

This clonotype has a count of ten or more. The chain employs TRBV20-1 and TRBJ1-2; a possible D gene is TRBD1 (6 bases). Per the germline V gene, CDR1 is DFQATT and CDR2 is SNEGSKA (reference sequence). The CDR3 consists of 16 residues. Trimming left V 3 bases short and J 3 bases short, with 20 bases between. The CDR3 is CSARYRGASRYYGYTF. The CDR3 DNA reads as TGCAGTGCTAGGTATCGGGGGGCCAGTCGGTACTATGGCTACACCTTC.

In this sample, this clonotype turned up many times. The V call is TRBV5-1, the J call TRBJ2-7; perhaps D is TRBD1 or TRBD2 (7 bases each). The V and J ends lost 4 bases and 0 bases respectively, with 17 bases between them. Germline V gives CDR1 SGHRS, CDR2 YFSETQ. The CDR3 loop spans 16 amino acids. Written as DNA, the CDR3 is TGCGCCAGCAGCAAAGGGGGCCGGGACTACTCCTACGAGCAGTACTTC. It encodes CASSKGGRDYSYEQYF.

This clonotype appeared a few times. The rearrangement uses TRBV18 and TRBJ2-5; D might be TRBD1 (5 bases). Trimming shortened V by 3 bases and J by 4 bases, and 9 bases separated the two germline ends. From germline, CDR1 is KGHSH and CDR2 LQKENI. The CDR3 is 13 amino acids. The CDR3 DNA sequence: TGTGCCAGCTCACCGCCAGGGATAGAGACCCAGTACTTC. Protein sequence: CASSPPGIETQYF.

This clonotype was seen many times. The chain uses TRBV6-5 and TRBJ1-1, with 7 bases identical to TRBD1. Germline V CDR1 and CDR2: MNHEY, SVGAGI. The junction had 8 bases not matched to a gene; V was cut back by 5 bases and J by 11 bases. The CDR3 runs 12 residues. The CDR3 nucleotides are TGTGCCAGCAGTCGACAGGGAATCAATGCTTTCTTT. It specifies CASSRQGINAFF.

This clonotype was recorded at least ten times. Here the CDR3 DNA reads TGCAGTGCCGGGACAGGTGGGCGGGGAGCTTTCTTT. It is translated as CSAGTGGRGAFF. V and J are TRBV20-1 and TRBJ1-1; 8 bases agree with TRBD1. CDR1 DFQATT and CDR2 SNEGSKA come from the germline V gene (reference sequence). V dropped 6 bases and J dropped 10; count of bases not matched to a gene: 10. CDR3 length equals 12 residues.

This clonotype was detected many times. V is TRBV12-3 or TRBV12-4 and J is TRBJ2-2; D remains unclear. The CDR3 is 15 residues long. The V end lost 3 bases, the J end lost 2 bases, and 10 bases lay between the germline ends. CDR3 in amino acids: CASSFGQINTGELFF. In nucleotides, the CDR3 is TGTGCCAGCAGTTTCGGTCAGATAAACACCGGGGAGCTGTTTTTT.